Listed here are 2 T cell receptor beta chains from one sample, sequenced in a study of blood T cell repertoires in COVID-19 (dated by TCRdb to 2018 to 2020). The method was the immunoSEQ multiplex PCR assay. TCRdb obtained this table from immuneACCESS and retained in-frame rearrangements with V and J assigned. These tables miss some clones; where compared with another copy, unresolved V genes account for less than half of the shortfall, and the remainder is unexplained. This sample is represented by 150,000 to 200,000 clones; approximately 80% of them were singletons. The top ten constitute 13% to 15% of the sample. Input material: PBMCs or T cells enriched from blood (not recorded which). The receptor set was obtained from a man in his fifties or sixties who had recovered from COVID-19.

The J gene is TRBJ1-2, the V gene TRBV5-1; D possibly corresponds to TRBD1 (5 bases). Germline CDR1 reads SGHRS; CDR2 reads YFSETQ. V was cut by 0 bases and J by 4 bases, with 10 bases left in between. The CDR3 spans 14 residues. The CDR3 DNA sequence: TGCGCCAGCAGCTTGGAGGGGACTACCTATGGCTACACCTTC. As protein: CASSLEGTTYGYTF.

This chain uses TRBV29-1 with TRBJ2-2; D unclear. V dropped 7 bases and J dropped 1 base, with 10 bases sitting between them. CDR1 SQVTM and CDR2 ANQGSEA come from the germline V gene. There are 13 residues in the CDR3. The CDR3 DNA reads TGCAGCGCCGACAAAGGGAACACCGGGGAGCTGTTTTTT. Encoded protein: CSADKGNTGELFF.